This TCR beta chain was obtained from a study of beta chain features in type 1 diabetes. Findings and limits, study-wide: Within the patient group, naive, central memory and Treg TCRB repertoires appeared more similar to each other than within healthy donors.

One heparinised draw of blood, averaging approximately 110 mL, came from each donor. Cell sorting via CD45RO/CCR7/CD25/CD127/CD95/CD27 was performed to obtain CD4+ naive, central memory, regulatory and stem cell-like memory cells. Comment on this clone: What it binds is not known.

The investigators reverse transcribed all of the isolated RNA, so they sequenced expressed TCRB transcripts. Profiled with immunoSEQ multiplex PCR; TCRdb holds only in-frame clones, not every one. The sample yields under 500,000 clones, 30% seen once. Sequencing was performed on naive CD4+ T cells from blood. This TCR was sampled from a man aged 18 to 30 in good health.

CDR3 sequence (DNA): TGTGCCTGGAGTGCGACACTCTACGAGCAGTACTTC. It specifies CAWSATLYEQYF. The chain combines TRBV30 with TRBJ2-7; D gene unclear. Trimming removed 1 base at V and 3 bases at J, with 7 bases between. Germline CDR1 is GTSNPN and CDR2 is SVGIG (reference sequence). The CDR3 spans 12 residues.